These 21 T cell receptor beta chains came from one sample sequenced in a study of blood T cell repertoires in COVID-19. Here immunoSEQ multiplex PCR was the method, and the copy in TCRdb shows in-frame clones only, minus some. Here the sample spans over 200,000 clones, 92% being singletons. The sequencing input was peripheral blood. These receptors were obtained from a man aged 55-75 years with COVID-19, enrolled during active disease.

This clone was counted once. The chain employs TRBV30 and TRBJ2-7; 10 positions match TRBD2. The J segment lost 4 bases and the V segment lost 4 bases, leaving 7 bases of the junction unmatched. CDR3 length: 14 amino acids. CDR1 and CDR2 (germline): GTSNPN, SVGIG (reference sequence). The chain's CDR3 is CAWKPWTSGYEQYF. DNA for the CDR3: TGTGCCTGGAAACCTTGGACTAGCGGTTACGAGCAGTACTTC.

The genes are TRBV9 and TRBJ2-3; TRBD2 matches at 7 bases. V lost 0 bases to trimming and J lost 0 bases; unmatched junction nucleotides: 4. Per germline, CDR1 SGDLS and CDR2 YYNGEE. This CDR3 contains 16 residues. CDR3 sequence (DNA): TGTGCCAGCAGCGTAGGAAGCGGGGCTAGCACAGATACGCAGTATTTT. Translated, it gives CASSVGSGASTDTQYF. Looking up the rest from reference TRBV9 and TRBJ2-3 gives the full variable domain: DSGVTQTPKHLITATGQRVTLRCSPRSGDLSVYWYQQSLDQGLQFLIQYYNGEERAKGNILERFSAQQFPDLHSELNLSSLELGDSALYFCASSVGSGASTDTQYFGPGTRLTVL.

The gene calls are TRBV5-6 and TRBJ1-6; D is perhaps TRBD1 (6 bases). The germline gives CDR1 SGHDT, CDR2 YYEEEE. This CDR3 is 13 amino acids long. V gave up 6 bases and J gave up 7 bases, with 11 bases separating them. Written as DNA, the CDR3 is TGTGCCAGCACCTGGGACACAAATTCACCCCTCCACTTT. It is translated as CASTWDTNSPLHF.

This clone has a single count. The V and J genes are TRBV4-3 and TRBJ2-7; 11 bases align to TRBD2. The germline CDR1 and CDR2 sequences are LGHNA and YSLEER. This CDR3 spans 15 amino acids. J was trimmed by 9 bases and V by 1 base; bases with no gene match: 8. CDR3 residues: CASSQASGRSGGQYF. The CDR3 DNA is TGCGCCAGCAGCCAAGCTAGCGGGAGGTCTGGAGGGCAGTACTTC.

This clone was found once. The chain employs TRBV2 and TRBJ1-6; a weak D match, TRBD1 (5 bases). V lost 4 bases to trimming and J lost 6 bases, with 13 bases between them. The CDR3 contains 15 residues. The germline V gene has CDR1 SNHLY and CDR2 FYNNEI. CDR3 coding DNA: TGTGCCAGCAGTGGGGGGGGTTCGGGTAATTCACCCCTCCACTTT. Residues: CASSGGGSGNSPLHF. Complete variable domain (other parts from reference TRBV2 and TRBJ1-6): EPEVTQTPSHQVTQMGQEVILRCVPISNHLYFYWYRQILGQKVEFLVSFYNNEISEKSEIFDDQFSVERPDGSNFTLKIRSTKLEDSAMYFCASSGGGSGNSPLHFGNGTRLTVT.

This chain connects TRBV5-5 to TRBJ2-7; D is ambiguous. V was shortened by 4 bases and J by 2 bases, with 13 bases between the two germline ends. Germline loops: CDR1 SGHKS, CDR2 YYEKEE (reference sequence). The CDR3 has 14 residues. The CDR3 spells CASSDSSTTYEQYF. DNA for the CDR3: TGTGCCAGCAGCGACTCCAGCACGACCTACGAGCAGTACTTC.

The chain joins TRBV29-1 to TRBJ2-3; 9 bases map to TRBD2. The CDR3 contains 15 residues. CDR1 and CDR2 from the germline V gene are SQVTM and ANQGSEA. Germline trimming cut 6 bases from V and 4 bases from J; bases unmatched to any gene: 11. The CDR3: CSVLAGSTRADTQYF. The CDR3 DNA follows: TGCAGCGTCCTAGCGGGGAGTACAAGGGCAGATACGCAGTATTTT.

V usage is TRBV30 and J usage is TRBJ2-7; a possible D gene is TRBD1 (6 bases). The CDR3 contains 15 residues. The V gene's germline CDR1 is GTSNPN and CDR2 SVGIG (reference sequence). The germline V and J ends were trimmed by 3 bases and 8 bases, with 23 bases remaining between them. Here the CDR3 reads CAWRDLWRGGEKQYF. In DNA, the CDR3 is TGTGCCTGGAGGGACTTGTGGAGAGGGGGAGAGAAGCAGTACTTC.

About this clone itself: An end of the junction differs from the germline gene, which may be a read error. The J gene is TRBJ1-6, the V gene TRBV12-3 or TRBV12-4; a weak D match, TRBD1 (6 bases). This CDR3 has 12 amino acids. CDR3 DNA: TGTGCCAGCAGCTTAGTCAGGGGCCTGCTCCACTTT. Translated, it gives CASSLVRGLLHF.

The rearrangement links TRBV6-2 or TRBV6-3 to TRBJ2-3, with TRBD1 identical over 7 bases. Germline V gene sequence: CDR1 MNHEY, CDR2 SVGEGT. The J segment lost 5 bases and the V segment lost 6 bases, leaving 8 bases of the junction unmatched. This CDR3 spans 14 amino acids. The CDR3 DNA reads TGTGCCAGCAGCTCCCGGCCAGGGGGAGATACGCAGTATTTT. This gives the protein CASSSRPGGDTQYF.

The chain combines TRBV28 with TRBJ2-7; D gene unclear. V was pared by 3 bases and J by 1 base, with 7 bases between. CDR3 length: 13 amino acids. Germline-derived CDR1 and CDR2 are MDHEN and SYDVKM. This CDR3 reads CASSFPLSYEQYF. The CDR3 DNA reads TGTGCCAGCAGTTTCCCCCTATCCTACGAGCAGTACTTC.

The chain combines TRBV24-1 with TRBJ2-3, with D perhaps matching TRBD2 (6 bases). Germline V gene lookup returns CDR1 KGHDR and CDR2 SFDVKD. The CDR3 extends over 14 amino acids. V was trimmed by 6 bases and J by 3 bases, leaving 12 bases between them. The CDR3 coding sequence is TGTGCCACCAGTTACGGGAGTGGGACAGATACGCAGTATTTT. It encodes CATSYGSGTDTQYF.

V and J are TRBV11-2 and TRBJ1-1; TRBD1 matches at 9 bases. CDR3 length: 13 amino acids. V lost 5 bases to trimming and J lost 10 bases; unmatched junction nucleotides: 8. Germline CDR1 is SGHAT and CDR2 is FQNNGV. The CDR3 is CASSTGQGRGAFF. DNA of the CDR3: TGTGCCAGCAGCACGGGACAGGGAAGGGGAGCTTTCTTT.

The chain has TRBV14 and TRBJ2-1, with TRBD2 identical over 9 bases. This CDR3 is built from 16 residues. Germline trimming cut 2 bases from V and 9 bases from J; bases unmatched to any gene: 11. Germline V gene sequence: CDR1 SGHDN, CDR2 FVKESK. CDR3 coding DNA: TGTGCCAGCAGCCAACTTTCTAGCGGGATAATCGGTGAGCAGTTCTTC. Protein: CASSQLSSGIIGEQFF.

The chain joins TRBV28 to TRBJ2-5, with D possibly being TRBD1 (5 bases). Germline V gene data show CDR1 as MDHEN and CDR2 as SYDVKM. This CDR3 is built from 17 residues. Trimming cost V 6 bases and J 5 bases, with 25 bases left between them. This CDR3 reads CASSPASAVGPGETQYF. The CDR3, as DNA: TGTGCCAGCAGCCCAGCAAGTGCGGTAGGCCCAGGGGAGACCCAGTACTTC.

The chain carries TRBV7-2 and TRBJ1-2; 8 bases are a match to TRBD1. The CDR3 runs 14 residues. Germline CDR1 SGHTA, CDR2 FQGNSA. J gave up 4 bases and V 3 bases, and 4 bases lay outside the gene matches. The CDR3 nucleotides are TGTGCCAGCAGCTTCGACAGGGGTCCCTATGGCTACACCTTC. Residues: CASSFDRGPYGYTF.

This clone has a single count. The chain carries TRBV5-1 and TRBJ2-2, with D possibly TRBD2 on 6 matching bases. There are 15 residues in the CDR3. V lost 2 bases to trimming and J lost 2 bases, with 10 bases between them. Germline lookup yields CDR1 SGHRS and CDR2 YFSETQ. The CDR3 coding sequence is TGCGCCAGCAGCTTCCTAGCGACCAACACCGGGGAGCTGTTTTTT. This codes for CASSFLATNTGELFF.

The chain uses TRBV19 and TRBJ1-2; D may be TRBD1 (6 bases). The CDR3 has 12 amino acids. Deletions cut 10 bases from V and 8 bases from J, with 17 bases between. CDR1 LNHDA and CDR2 SQIVND come from the germline V gene (reference sequence). CDR3 DNA: TGTGCCACCGCTACAGGGATGGGCGGCTACACCTTC. The encoded protein is CATATGMGGYTF.

The rearrangement joins TRBV4-1 to TRBJ2-1; weak D call: TRBD2 (5 bases). Germline values: CDR1 MGHRA, CDR2 YSYEKL. CDR3 length: 13 residues. Trimming removed 4 bases at V and 10 bases at J, with 14 bases between. The CDR3: CASSPRQTGEQFF. The DNA of the CDR3 is TGCGCCAGCAGCCCAAGGCAGACGGGGGAGCAGTTCTTC.

This sequence joins TRBV6-1 and TRBJ2-3; D uncertain. Germline V gene sequence: CDR1 MNHNS, CDR2 SASEGT. Deletions cut 3 bases from V and 3 bases from J, with 7 bases between. The CDR3 runs to 13 residues. The CDR3 region is CASSERGTDTQYF. The CDR3 DNA reads as TGTGCCAGCAGTGAGAGAGGAACAGATACGCAGTATTTT.

The J gene is TRBJ1-2, the V gene TRBV3-1 (or the pseudogene TRBV3-2); D remains ambiguous. V was pared by 1 base and J by 4 bases, with 7 bases between. This CDR3 has 13 amino acids. The germline V gene encodes CDR1 LGHDT and CDR2 YNNKEL (reference sequence). The CDR3 here is CASSQAGTYGYTF. The CDR3 DNA reads as TGTGCCAGCAGCCAAGCCGGTACCTATGGCTACACCTTC.